This TCR beta chain was identified during a study of T cell responses to AZD1222 COVID-19 vaccine. Sequencing used immunoSEQ multiplex PCR; TCRdb keeps in-frame clones, though not all of them. The sample yields just under 95,000 clones, roughly 93% seen once. Regarding the study as a whole: Repertoire sampling occurred only after the peak T cell response. Only 5 or 6 AZD1222 recipients tested seropositive at baseline.

The germline V gene has CDR1 SGHTA and CDR2 FQGTGA. The CDR3 has 15 amino acids. Trimming removed 2 bases from V and 0 bases from J, with 10 bases in between. A note on this clone: Its antigen is still unknown.

J is TRBJ1-2 and V is TRBV7-3; D remains unclear. The input for sequencing was peripheral blood, taken on day 0 of AZD1222 vaccination. This receptor was obtained from an adult in good health. This chain's CDR3 is CASSLQQGSNYGYTF. In nucleotides, the CDR3 is TGTGCCAGCAGCTTACAACAAGGATCTAACTATGGCTACACCTTC.